Below, 17 T cell receptor beta chains from the same sample are listed, as sequenced in a study of response to subunit inactivated influenza vaccine. MiXCR, applied by TCRdb to the RT-PCR reads, yields one record per CDR3 protein. The sample has 500,000 to 600,000 distinct CDR3 sequences, 15% to 20% seen once. The sequenced sample was CD4+ T cells sorted from PBMCs, obtained less than 25 months after vaccination. Receptors were obtained from a man aged 45-69 years who received an inactivated influenza vaccine.

In nucleotides, the CDR3 is TGCGCCAGCAGCTTGGACTTACAAGAGACCCAGTACTTC. Protein product: CASSLDLQETQYF. The rearrangement joins TRBV5-1 to TRBJ2-5; D not resolved. The V end lost 0 bases, the J end lost 2 bases, and 5 bases lay between the germline ends. The CDR3 totals 13 residues. Germline V gives CDR1 SGHRS, CDR2 YFSETQ.

The chain uses TRBV3-1 and TRBJ1-2, with 7 bases aligning to TRBD1. Unmatched junction bases numbered 15, after V lost 0 bases and J lost 8 bases. This CDR3 comprises 17 residues. Germline assignment: CDR1 LGHDT and CDR2 YNNKEL (reference sequence). The CDR3 here is CASSQDQDRRLGRGYTF. CDR3 bases: TGTGCCAGCAGCCAAGACCAGGACAGGAGGCTTGGTCGGGGCTACACCTTC.

This clonotype was observed many times. V is TRBV7-9 and J is TRBJ1-4; a weak D match, TRBD1 (5 bases). Trimming shortened V by 1 base and J by 8 bases, and 14 bases separated the two germline ends. The germline V gene encodes CDR1 SEHNR and CDR2 FQNEAQ (reference sequence). This CDR3 is 15 amino acids long. The CDR3 DNA sequence: TGTGCCAGCAGCTTAGTGGGACCCAAGGTGGAAAAACTGTTTTTT. This translates into CASSLVGPKVEKLFF.

CDR3 coding DNA: TGTGCCAGCAGCGTAGGACAGGGTGTCCAAGAGACCCAGTACTTC. It encodes CASSVGQGVQETQYF. The chain joins TRBV9 to TRBJ2-5; 7 bases fit TRBD1. CDR3 size: 15 residues. Germline V lookup: CDR1 SGDLS, CDR2 YYNGEE. V lost 0 bases and J lost 1; bases outside the gene matches: 3.

V gene TRBV28 combines with J gene TRBJ1-2; D not resolved. Germline lookup yields CDR1 MDHEN and CDR2 SYDVKM. V lost 6 bases and J 5 bases, leaving 25 bases between the germline ends. This CDR3 is built from 17 residues. CDR3 nucleotides: TGTGCCAGCAGAGACTCACAGTGGGATGGGGTAAAGTATGGCTACACCTTC. Translated, it gives CASRDSQWDGVKYGYTF.

This clonotype was recorded many times. The chain recombines TRBV29-1 with TRBJ2-1; 8 bases align to TRBD2. Germline-derived CDR1 and CDR2 are SQVTM and ANQGSEA. The CDR3 extends over 16 amino acids. The V segment lost 5 bases and the J segment 6 bases; nucleotides outside the gene matches: 15. CDR3 in amino acids: CSVHRVAGGFGNEQFF. The CDR3 DNA sequence: TGCAGCGTTCATCGGGTGGCGGGGGGCTTCGGCAATGAGCAGTTCTTC.

The rearrangement links TRBV20-1 to TRBJ2-5; D gene uncertain. This CDR3 has 13 amino acids. V shed 0 bases and J shed 5 bases, with 10 bases lying between them. The germline gives CDR1 DFQATT, CDR2 SNEGSKA (reference sequence). In DNA form, the CDR3 reads TGCAGTGCTAGAGAGATAGCAATGGAGACCCAGTACTTC. Translated: CSAREIAMETQYF.

The genes are TRBV20-1 and TRBJ1-1, with D possibly being TRBD1 (5 bases). This CDR3 comprises 17 residues. Trimming took 4 bases from V and 1 from J, leaving 22 bases between them. Per the germline V gene, CDR1 is DFQATT and CDR2 is SNEGSKA (reference sequence). The CDR3: CSAKKFKRPGGNTEAFF. Written as DNA, the CDR3 is TGCAGTGCTAAGAAATTTAAGAGGCCTGGGGGGAACACTGAAGCTTTCTTT.

This clonotype turned up a few times. The chain joins TRBV5-1 to TRBJ1-5; TRBD1 agrees at 9 bases. V gave up 4 bases and J gave up 3 bases; unmatched junction bases: 14. The germline V gene has CDR1 SGHRS and CDR2 YFSETQ. CDR3 length equals 18 residues. This chain's CDR3 is CASSPGYPGTGNNQPQHF. The DNA for the CDR3 is TGCGCCAGCAGCCCCGGATATCCTGGGACAGGGAACAATCAGCCCCAGCATTTT.

The sample holds a few counts of this clonotype. The V call is TRBV25-1, the J call TRBJ2-2; D remains unclear. CDR1 is MGHDK, CDR2 SYGVNS, per germline. The CDR3 length is 11 residues. V dropped 3 bases and J dropped 5 bases, with 1 base sitting between them. CDR3 in amino acids: CASSETGELFF. The DNA of the CDR3 is TGTGCCAGCAGTGAGACCGGGGAGCTGTTTTTT.

This clonotype was counted only a few times. The chain couples TRBV20-1 to TRBJ2-7, with 7 nucleotides matching TRBD1. The length of the CDR3 is 12 residues. J was trimmed by 5 bases and V by 7 bases; bases with no gene match: 8. Germline V gene sequence: CDR1 DFQATT, CDR2 SNEGSKA (reference sequence). For the CDR3, the DNA is TGCAGTGGCGTGGGACAGAACCACGAGCAGTACTTC. As protein: CSGVGQNHEQYF.

This clonotype was observed a few times. The chain employs TRBV7-9 and TRBJ2-4, with 9 bases matching TRBD1. The CDR3 extends over 13 amino acids. The V segment lost 4 bases and the J segment 7 bases; nucleotides outside the gene matches: 2. Germline lookup yields CDR1 SEHNR and CDR2 FQNEAQ (reference sequence). The CDR3 nucleotides read TGTGCCAGCAGCTGGGGACAGGGCAACATTCAGTACTTC. This gives the protein CASSWGQGNIQYF.

This clonotype came up a few times. The chain employs TRBV2 and TRBJ1-4, with 7 bases matching TRBD1. CDR1 is SNHLY, CDR2 FYNNEI, per germline. CDR3 length: 14 amino acids. With V trimmed by 8 bases and J by 0 bases, 3 bases remained unmatched. CDR3 amino acids: CASWGQSTNEKLFF. CDR3 in DNA: TGTGCCAGCTGGGGACAGTCAACTAATGAAAAACTGTTTTTT.

This clonotype was recorded many times. The J gene is TRBJ2-2, the V gene TRBV12-3 or TRBV12-4; D is uncertain. Trimming cost V 0 bases and J 2 bases, with 7 bases left between them. This CDR3 is built from 15 residues. The CDR3 nucleotides read TGTGCCAGCAGTTTAGCGGCCAGAAACACCGGGGAGCTGTTTTTT. Translated: CASSLAARNTGELFF.

This clonotype was picked up a small number of times. This chain connects TRBV20-1 to TRBJ2-3; D unresolved. The CDR3 consists of 15 residues. From germline, CDR1 is DFQATT and CDR2 SNEGSKA (reference sequence). The ends were cut back, 4 bases at V and 4 bases at J, with 18 bases in the middle. In DNA form, the CDR3 reads TGCAGTGCTACAGACCAGGCGAAACTTCCAGATACGCAGTATTTT. It translates to CSATDQAKLPDTQYF.

In its sample, this clonotype was seen a few times. The rearrangement links TRBV5-4 to TRBJ2-1, with 9 bases fitting TRBD1. Per germline, CDR1 SGHNT and CDR2 YYREEE (reference sequence). V lost 4 bases, J lost 8 bases, and 7 bases stayed unmatched. The CDR3 has 14 residues. The CDR3 nucleotides are TGTGCCAGCAGCCCCATGACAGGGGGATATGAGCAGTTCTTC. Its protein is CASSPMTGGYEQFF.

The rearrangement links TRBV12-5 to TRBJ2-7, with 11 bases that match TRBD1. The CDR3 totals 14 residues. The germline V gene encodes CDR1 LGHNT and CDR2 FRNRAP. The J segment lost 5 bases and the V segment lost 8 bases, leaving 8 bases of the junction unmatched. The CDR3 reads CASSKGDRGDEQYF. The CDR3 DNA sequence: TGTGCTAGTTCCAAGGGGGACAGGGGGGACGAGCAGTACTTC.